This T cell receptor beta chain stems from a study of vaccination effects on CD4 cells after COVID-19. Study at large: Post-vaccine specimens were collected at a median of 72 days following the second dose.

As regards this clone: Its antigen is not known.

Antigen-specific CD4+ T cells were expanded (with viral peptide pools) by the ViraFEST assay ahead of sequencing. Isolating CD4+ T cells followed less than 11 days of culture. The person's infection with SARS-CoV-2, confirmed by PCR, took place between March and December 2020. Two-dose BNT162b2 or mRNA-1273 vaccination was given to participants. Looked up from germline, CDR1 is ENHRY and CDR2 is SYGVKD. The V gene lost 5 bases and the J gene lost 1 base, with 13 bases spanning the gap. The length of the CDR3 is 15 residues. Clones were sequenced by immunoSEQ multiplex PCR, and TCRdb holds only the in-frame ones, with some missing. The table includes 17,000 or so clones, 74% detected once.

The rearrangement joins TRBV10-3 to TRBJ2-3; D uncertain. This specimen consisted of CD4+ T cells from PBMCs cultured with SARS-CoV-2 spike peptides, obtained after COVID-19 vaccination. This sequence originates from a human donor who had a prior SARS-CoV-2 infection. Here the CDR3 reads CAISPQVGGTDTQYF. The CDR3 DNA is TGTGCCATCAGTCCCCAGGTTGGGGGCACAGATACGCAGTATTTT.